The sequence of this TCR beta chain was determined in a study of CD4 T cells in relation to SARS-CoV-2 and coronaviruses. Background on the study: PBMCs were cultured with antigen for roughly 10 days before TCR beta sequencing. The negative reference was HIV-1 Nef peptide pool or peptide-free culture.

Trimming shortened V by 1 base and J by 9 bases, and 10 bases separated the two germline ends. Germline CDR1 and CDR2: SGHTA and FQGNSA. The CDR3 sequence is 13 residues long. Unexposed donor CD4+ T cells date from 2011-2018, before the COVID-19 pandemic. The cells were cultured for less than twelve days before CD4+ T cells were isolated. Testing used SARS-CoV-2 S/N and four cold-coronavirus spikes on unexposed-donor CD4+ T cells, cells permitting. TCRdb's table, derived via immunoSEQ multiplex PCR, lists solely in-frame clones and lacks some. Of about 23,000 clones listed, about 76% are singletons. This clone is medium-sized within its sample. Its antigen is as yet unknown.

The sample consisted of CD4+ T cells from PBMCs, cultured in vitro. The J gene is TRBJ1-5, the V gene TRBV7-2, with D maybe TRBD1 (6 bases). The sequence derives from a human donor in good health. In DNA, the CDR3 is TGTGCCAGCAGCTTAGAACAGGGTTCGCCCCAGCATTTT. Encoded protein: CASSLEQGSPQHF.